These T cell receptor beta chains were read from a single sample in a study of technical replicates of blood from several donors. Clones were read by immunoSEQ multiplex PCR, and TCRdb kept only the in-frame ones, dropping some. In the table there are about 100,000 clones, about 95% of which are singletons. The material sequenced was T cells isolated from PBMCs. The receptors derive from a human donor in good health. Both conserved end residues are part of each CDR3. D genes are given only for firm matches. Size tells how often a clone was seen (once, few, many) or the class of an expanded clone, and some rows leave it out.

V gene: TRBV4-1
J gene: TRBJ1-1
clone size: .
D gene: TRBD1
CDR3 protein: CASSQAYTGGVTEAFF
CDR3 DNA: TGCGCCAGCAGCCAAGCGTATACAGGGGGAGTAACTGAAGCTTTCTTT

V gene: TRBV14
J gene: TRBJ2-7
clone size: .
D gene: TRBD2
CDR3 protein: CASNLGTSGHYEQYF
CDR3 DNA: TGTGCCAGCAACCTAGGGACTAGCGGCCACTACGAGCAGTACTTC

V gene: TRBV5-6
J gene: TRBJ2-5
clone size: .
D gene: .
CDR3 protein: CASSFGTPKETQYF
CDR3 DNA: TGTGCCAGCAGCTTCGGGACTCCTAAAGAGACCCAGTACTTC

V gene: TRBV7-2
J gene: TRBJ2-5
clone size: .
D gene: .
CDR3 protein: CASSPGGLETQYF
CDR3 DNA: TGTGCCAGCAGCCCCGGCGGTCTGGAGACCCAGTACTTC

V gene: TRBV19
J gene: TRBJ2-3
clone size: .
D gene: TRBD2
CDR3 protein: CASSTTSGRTDTQYF
CDR3 DNA: TGTGCCAGTAGTACAACTAGCGGGAGGACAGATACGCAGTATTTT

V gene: TRBV9
J gene: TRBJ2-3
clone size: .
D gene: TRBD2
CDR3 protein: CASSDGAGVGYTQYF
CDR3 DNA: TGTGCCAGCAGCGATGGAGCGGGAGTTGGATATACGCAGTATTTT

V gene: TRBV5-5
J gene: TRBJ1-1
clone size: .
D gene: TRBD1
CDR3 protein: CASSRGRGLTEAFF
CDR3 DNA: TGTGCCAGCAGCAGGGGCAGGGGGCTCACTGAAGCTTTCTTT

V gene: TRBV27
J gene: TRBJ2-1
clone size: .
D gene: .
CDR3 protein: CASSFGAGNEQFF
CDR3 DNA: TGTGCCAGCAGTTTTGGGGCAGGCAATGAGCAGTTCTTC

V gene: TRBV2
J gene: TRBJ1-2
clone size: .
D gene: .
CDR3 protein: CGTRFYYGYTF
CDR3 DNA: TGCGGGACTCGTTTCTACTATGGCTACACCTTC

V gene: TRBV30
J gene: TRBJ1-2
clone size: .
D gene: .
CDR3 protein: CAWSTRKQGIYGYTF
CDR3 DNA: TGTGCCTGGAGTACCCGAAAACAGGGAATCTATGGCTACACCTTC

V gene: TRBV28
J gene: TRBJ2-1
clone size: .
D gene: TRBD2
CDR3 protein: CASSLIAGGNYNEQFF
CDR3 DNA: TGTGCCAGCAGTTTAATCGCGGGAGGGAATTACAATGAGCAGTTCTTC

V gene: TRBV5-6
J gene: TRBJ2-1
clone size: .
D gene: .
CDR3 protein: CASSSYTSGGGEQFF
CDR3 DNA: TGTGCCAGCAGCTCCTACACTTCAGGGGGAGGTGAGCAGTTCTTC

V gene: TRBV5-6
J gene: TRBJ1-1
clone size: .
D gene: TRBD1
CDR3 protein: CASSTGTGNTEAFF
CDR3 DNA: TGTGCCAGCAGCACCGGGACAGGGAACACTGAAGCTTTCTTT

V gene: TRBV7-2
J gene: TRBJ2-7
clone size: .
D gene: TRBD2
CDR3 protein: CASSGLGGSFMWEQYF
CDR3 DNA: TGTGCCAGCAGCGGATTGGGGGGGAGTTTCATGTGGGAGCAGTACTTC

V gene: TRBV6-1
J gene: TRBJ1-2
clone size: few
D gene: TRBD1
CDR3 protein: CASSETPGGGVRNYGYTF
CDR3 DNA: TGTGCCAGCAGTGAGACTCCAGGGGGCGGAGTCCGAAACTATGGCTACACCTTC

V gene: TRBV15
J gene: TRBJ2-4
clone size: .
D gene: .
CDR3 protein: CATSLTGKNIQYF
CDR3 DNA: TGTGCCACCAGTCTGACAGGAAAAAACATTCAGTACTTC

V gene: TRBV9
J gene: TRBJ2-7
clone size: .
D gene: TRBD1
CDR3 protein: CASSVMGTGTYEQYF
CDR3 DNA: TGTGCCAGCAGCGTAATGGGGACAGGGACATACGAGCAGTACTTC

V gene: TRBV14
J gene: TRBJ1-2
clone size: once
D gene: TRBD1
CDR3 protein: CASSLAGTGVHGYTF
CDR3 DNA: TGTGCCAGCAGCCTTGCCGGGACAGGGGTCCATGGCTACACCTTC

V gene: TRBV2
J gene: TRBJ2-2
clone size: .
D gene: TRBD2
CDR3 protein: CASGRADTGELFF
CDR3 DNA: TGTGCCAGCGGGAGGGCCGACACCGGGGAGCTGTTTTTT

V gene: TRBV29-1
J gene: TRBJ2-1
clone size: .
D gene: .
CDR3 protein: CSVGLKLSYNEQFF
CDR3 DNA: TGCAGCGTTGGGTTGAAGTTGAGTTACAATGAGCAGTTCTTC

V gene: TRBV5-5
J gene: TRBJ2-1
clone size: .
D gene: TRBD2
CDR3 protein: CASSHRASGRYNEQFF
CDR3 DNA: TGTGCCAGCAGCCACCGGGCTAGCGGGAGGTACAATGAGCAGTTCTTC

V gene: TRBV7-9
J gene: TRBJ2-1
clone size: .
D gene: .
CDR3 protein: CASSQTADNEQFF
CDR3 DNA: TGTGCCAGCAGCCAGACTGCTGACAATGAGCAGTTCTTC

V gene: TRBV5-1
J gene: TRBJ2-5
clone size: .
D gene: TRBD1
CDR3 protein: CASSPGQGTSETQYF
CDR3 DNA: TGCGCCAGCAGCCCAGGACAGGGGACCTCAGAGACCCAGTACTTC

V gene: TRBV30
J gene: TRBJ1-2
clone size: .
D gene: TRBD1
CDR3 protein: CAWSVGTGYGYTF
CDR3 DNA: TGTGCCTGGAGTGTAGGGACAGGCTATGGCTACACCTTC

V gene: TRBV7-2
J gene: TRBJ1-1
clone size: .
D gene: .
CDR3 protein: CASSSDRAGRGAFF
CDR3 DNA: TGTGCCAGCAGCTCGGACCGGGCAGGAAGAGGGGCTTTCTTT

V gene: TRBV28
J gene: TRBJ1-5
clone size: .
D gene: .
CDR3 protein: CASSLSLPNQPQHF
CDR3 DNA: TGTGCCAGCAGTTTATCCCTTCCCAATCAGCCCCAGCATTTT

V gene: TRBV9
J gene: TRBJ2-7
clone size: .
D gene: TRBD1
CDR3 protein: CASSVEVGQGNEQYF
CDR3 DNA: TGTGCCAGCAGCGTAGAGGTAGGACAGGGGAACGAGCAGTACTTC

V gene: TRBV25-1
J gene: TRBJ2-3
clone size: .
D gene: .
CDR3 protein: CASSGRVPPDTQYF
CDR3 DNA: TGTGCCAGCAGTGGGAGGGTTCCCCCAGATACGCAGTATTTT

V gene: TRBV19
J gene: TRBJ1-3
clone size: .
D gene: TRBD1
CDR3 protein: CASNQDRGRRTIYF
CDR3 DNA: TGTGCCAGTAACCAGGACAGGGGAAGGCGCACCATATATTTT

V gene: TRBV29-1
J gene: TRBJ1-1
clone size: few
D gene: TRBD1
CDR3 protein: CSDTGTGGPWAFF
CDR3 DNA: TGCAGCGATACCGGGACAGGGGGCCCTTGGGCTTTCTTT

V gene: TRBV9
J gene: TRBJ1-1
clone size: .
D gene: .
CDR3 protein: CASSAETVPNTEAFF
CDR3 DNA: TGTGCCAGCAGCGCCGAGACAGTTCCAAACACTGAAGCTTTCTTT

V gene: TRBV7-2
J gene: TRBJ2-7
clone size: .
D gene: .
CDR3 protein: CASSFRPGYHEQYF
CDR3 DNA: TGTGCCAGCAGCTTTAGGCCAGGGTACCACGAGCAGTACTTC

V gene: TRBV30
J gene: TRBJ2-3
clone size: .
D gene: .
CDR3 protein: CAWGDNTDTQYF
CDR3 DNA: TGTGCCTGGGGGGACAACACAGATACGCAGTATTTT

V gene: TRBV6-5
J gene: TRBJ2-7
clone size: .
D gene: .
CDR3 protein: CASSYNPPYEQYF
CDR3 DNA: TGTGCCAGCAGTTACAATCCTCCCTACGAGCAGTACTTC

V gene: TRBV7-9
J gene: TRBJ2-1
clone size: .
D gene: TRBD2
CDR3 protein: CASTLLGLAGGEQFF
CDR3 DNA: TGTGCCAGCACCCTGCTAGGACTAGCGGGGGGGGAGCAGTTCTTC

V gene: TRBV18
J gene: TRBJ2-7
clone size: .
D gene: TRBD2
CDR3 protein: CASSQGLAGVSYEQYF
CDR3 DNA: TGTGCCAGCTCACAGGGCCTAGCGGGAGTCTCCTACGAGCAGTACTTC

V gene: TRBV19
J gene: TRBJ1-5
clone size: .
D gene: .
CDR3 protein: CASSPLRGGNQPQHF
CDR3 DNA: TGTGCCAGTAGTCCCCTCAGGGGAGGCAATCAGCCCCAGCATTTT

V gene: TRBV6-6
J gene: TRBJ1-1
clone size: .
D gene: .
CDR3 protein: CASRAQGWNTEAFF
CDR3 DNA: TGTGCCAGCAGAGCACAGGGATGGAACACTGAAGCTTTCTTT

V gene: TRBV9
J gene: TRBJ2-7
clone size: once
D gene: TRBD1
CDR3 protein: CASSTGDRSDEQYF
CDR3 DNA: TGTGCCAGCAGCACGGGGGACAGGAGCGACGAGCAGTACTTC

V gene: TRBV9
J gene: TRBJ2-1
clone size: .
D gene: .
CDR3 protein: CASSSTVDNEQFF
CDR3 DNA: TGTGCCAGCAGCAGCACAGTGGACAATGAGCAGTTCTTC

V gene: TRBV7-8
J gene: TRBJ2-3
clone size: .
D gene: .
CDR3 protein: CASRVTRVYTDTQYF
CDR3 DNA: TGTGCCAGCAGAGTCACCCGGGTGTACACAGATACGCAGTATTTT

V gene: TRBV11-2
J gene: TRBJ2-5
clone size: .
D gene: TRBD2
CDR3 protein: CASSLVQREMETQYF
CDR3 DNA: TGTGCCAGCAGCTTAGTTCAGCGGGAGATGGAGACCCAGTACTTC

V gene: TRBV4-3
J gene: TRBJ2-5
clone size: .
D gene: TRBD2
CDR3 protein: CASSQDTSGKETQYF
CDR3 DNA: TGCGCCAGCAGCCAAGATACTAGCGGAAAAGAGACCCAGTACTTC

V gene: TRBV5-1
J gene: TRBJ1-1
clone size: .
D gene: .
CDR3 protein: CASSAGEGLDTEAFF
CDR3 DNA: TGCGCCAGCAGCGCCGGTGAGGGTTTGGACACTGAAGCTTTCTTT

V gene: TRBV12-5
J gene: TRBJ1-2
clone size: .
D gene: .
CDR3 protein: CASALRSYGYTF
CDR3 DNA: TGTGCTAGTGCCCTCAGGTCCTATGGCTACACCTTC

V gene: TRBV7-3
J gene: TRBJ2-1
clone size: .
D gene: .
CDR3 protein: CASSSRGSNEQFF
CDR3 DNA: TGTGCCAGCAGCTCCCGTGGGAGCAATGAGCAGTTCTTC

V gene: TRBV5-1
J gene: TRBJ1-1
clone size: .
D gene: .
CDR3 protein: CASSLWSMNTEAFF
CDR3 DNA: TGCGCCAGCAGCTTGTGGAGTATGAACACTGAAGCTTTCTTT

V gene: TRBV5-4
J gene: TRBJ1-1
clone size: .
D gene: .
CDR3 protein: CASSLSGPTEAFF
CDR3 DNA: TGTGCCAGCAGCTTATCAGGGCCCACTGAAGCTTTCTTT

V gene: TRBV6-5
J gene: TRBJ2-1
clone size: .
D gene: TRBD2
CDR3 protein: CASNRVASGRDEQFF
CDR3 DNA: TGTGCCAGCAATAGGGTGGCTAGCGGGAGGGATGAGCAGTTCTTC

V gene: TRBV28
J gene: TRBJ1-1
clone size: once
D gene: .
CDR3 protein: CASSLLGLEMNTEAFF
CDR3 DNA: TGTGCCAGCAGTTTACTGGGACTAGAAATGAACACTGAAGCTTTCTTT

V gene: TRBV19
J gene: TRBJ2-3
clone size: .
D gene: .
CDR3 protein: CASSEQGVDTQYF
CDR3 DNA: TGTGCCAGTAGTGAGCAGGGTGTCGATACGCAGTATTTT

V gene: TRBV25-1
J gene: TRBJ2-3
clone size: .
D gene: .
CDR3 protein: CASSAPHYTQYF
CDR3 DNA: TGTGCCAGCAGTGCCCCCCATTATACGCAGTATTTT

V gene: TRBV27
J gene: TRBJ1-1
clone size: .
D gene: .
CDR3 protein: CASSSMGPNTEAFF
CDR3 DNA: TGTGCCAGCAGTTCGATGGGGCCGAACACTGAAGCTTTCTTT

V gene: TRBV6-5
J gene: TRBJ1-3
clone size: .
D gene: .
CDR3 protein: CASISSGNTIYF
CDR3 DNA: TGTGCCAGCATCAGCTCTGGAAACACCATATATTTT

V gene: TRBV7-2
J gene: TRBJ2-5
clone size: .
D gene: TRBD1
CDR3 protein: CASSAPGQGGETQYF
CDR3 DNA: TGTGCCAGCAGCGCCCCGGGACAGGGCGGAGAGACCCAGTACTTC

V gene: TRBV28
J gene: TRBJ1-2
clone size: .
D gene: TRBD1
CDR3 protein: CASSAVWQGEDGYTF
CDR3 DNA: TGTGCCAGCAGTGCCGTTTGGCAGGGGGAAGATGGCTACACCTTC

V gene: TRBV7-2
J gene: TRBJ2-7
clone size: .
D gene: .
CDR3 protein: CASSITSSYEQYF
CDR3 DNA: TGTGCCAGCAGCATTACTAGCAGCTACGAGCAGTACTTC